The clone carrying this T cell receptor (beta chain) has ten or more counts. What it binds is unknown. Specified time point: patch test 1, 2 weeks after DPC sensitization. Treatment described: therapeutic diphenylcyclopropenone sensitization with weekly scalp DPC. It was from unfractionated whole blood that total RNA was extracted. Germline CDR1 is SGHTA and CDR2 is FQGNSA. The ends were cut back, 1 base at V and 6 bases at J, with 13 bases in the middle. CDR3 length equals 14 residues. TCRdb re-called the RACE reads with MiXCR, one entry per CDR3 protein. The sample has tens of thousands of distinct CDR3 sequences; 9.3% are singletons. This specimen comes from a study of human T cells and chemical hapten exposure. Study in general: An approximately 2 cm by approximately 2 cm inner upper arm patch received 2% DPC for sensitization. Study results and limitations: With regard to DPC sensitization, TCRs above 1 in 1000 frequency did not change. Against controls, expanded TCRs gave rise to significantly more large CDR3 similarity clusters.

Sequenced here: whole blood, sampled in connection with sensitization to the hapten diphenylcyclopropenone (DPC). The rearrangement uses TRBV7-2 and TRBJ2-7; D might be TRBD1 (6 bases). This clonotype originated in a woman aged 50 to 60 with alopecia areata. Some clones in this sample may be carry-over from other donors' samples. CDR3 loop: CASSLDQGSGEQYF. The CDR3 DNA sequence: TGTGCCAGCAGCTTAGATCAGGGGTCCGGCGAGCAGTACTTC.